This T cell receptor (beta chain) is drawn from a study of technical replicates of blood from several donors. Clones were read by immunoSEQ multiplex PCR, and TCRdb kept only the in-frame ones, dropping some. Altogether tens of thousands of clones are present, 90% to 95% being singletons, with the ten largest covering 0.27%. With 0 bases removed from V and 5 bases from J, the gap between germline ends came to 11 bases. Germline assignment: CDR1 SGHKS and CDR2 YYEKEE (reference sequence). CDR3 size: 14 residues. The table lists this clone with a count of one. Sequencing input: T cells isolated from PBMCs. The sequence was collected from a human donor in good health. The chain uses TRBV5-5 and TRBJ2-5; D is perhaps TRBD1 (5 bases). The CDR3 spells CASSLGQTMETQYF. In DNA, the CDR3 is TGTGCCAGCAGCTTGGGACAGACGATGGAGACCCAGTACTTC.